Below are 8 T cell receptor beta chains sequenced from a single sample in a study of monozygotic twins with inflammatory bowel disease. TCRdb reprocessed the 5' RACE reads, keeping one entry per CDR3 protein, no DNA. The sample data list over 350,000 distinct CDR3 sequences. The specimen was blood. The receptors were gathered from a human donor with ulcerative colitis or Crohn's disease, or a healthy co-twin of an affected twin (not recorded which).

The chain uses TRBV10-3 and TRBJ2-1; TCRdb's D call, TRBD1, is unchecked because there is no DNA. CDR1 and CDR2 (germline): ENHRY, SYGVKD. The CDR3 spans 14 residues. This CDR3 is CAISSGQGADEQFF.

The chain carries TRBV12-3 or TRBV12-4 and TRBJ2-5; TCRdb's D call of TRBD1 is untestable without DNA. The CDR3 loop spans 13 amino acids. This CDR3 is CASSDPGQETQYF.

The rearrangement uses TRBV4-3 and TRBJ1-1. Germline assignment: CDR1 LGHNA and CDR2 YSLEER. The length of the CDR3 is 14 residues. CDR3 region: CASSQRTDNTEAFF.

The V gene is TRBV5-1, the J gene TRBJ1-2; TCRdb gives TRBD1 as the D gene, but with no DNA this cannot be confirmed. Germline V CDR1 and CDR2: SGHRS, YFSETQ. The CDR3 sequence is 17 residues long. CDR3 residues: CASSLGVRIGLGYGYTF.

The rearrangement joins TRBV4-2 to TRBJ2-1; TCRdb selects TRBD2, and the lack of DNA leaves this call unchecked. There are 18 residues in the CDR3. Germline lookup yields CDR1 LGHNA and CDR2 YNFKEQ. The CDR3 loop is CASSQGRTSGGAYNEQFF.

The rearrangement joins TRBV6-1 to TRBJ1-5. This CDR3 is built from 15 residues. Germline CDR1 is MNHNS and CDR2 is SASEGT. CDR3: CASSDRTLQSLPQHF.

This chain joins TRBV7-3 and TRBJ2-1; the D call from TCRdb, TRBD1, cannot be confirmed without DNA. The CDR3 is 13 amino acids. The germline V gene has CDR1 SGHTA and CDR2 FQGTGA. The CDR3 spells CASSSGQYNEQFF.

The rearrangement links TRBV19 to TRBJ1-5. The CDR3 is 12 amino acids. Per the germline V gene, CDR1 is LNHDA and CDR2 is SQIVND (reference sequence). The CDR3 region is CASTLNNQPQHF.